The source of this T cell receptor beta chain is a study of beta chain features in type 1 diabetes. Study outcomes and limitations: Insertions were fewer and deletions more numerous at VDJ junctions in type 1 diabetes patients. It was among patients, rather than healthy donors, that naive, central memory and Treg TCRB repertoires appeared more similar. When cDNA is sequenced, cells with high TCR expression could be over-represented.

Every bit of the isolated RNA underwent reverse transcription, so sequencing read expressed TCRB transcripts. Assay: immunoSEQ multiplex PCR; the TCRdb copy retains only in-frame clones and omits some. This sample has 300,000 to 350,000 clones, with around 15% found just once. Details on this clone: Its target is not known.

The CDR3 runs 18 residues. V lost 4 bases, J lost 3 bases, and 9 bases stayed unmatched. The germline gives CDR1 LGHNA, CDR2 YSLEER. The clonotype originates from a young man in good health. The specimen was central memory CD4+ T cells from blood. The chain links TRBV4-3 to TRBJ2-4, with 13 bases identical to TRBD2. The CDR3 DNA sequence: TGCGCCAGCAGCCCTAGGACTAGCGGGGGAGGTGACAAAAACATTCAGTACTTC. It yields the protein CASSPRTSGGGDKNIQYF.